Below, 10 T cell receptor beta chains from the same sample are listed, as sequenced in a study of CD8+ T cells in alopecia areata. The treatment was: oral pan-JAK inhibitor, 5-10 mg twice daily. The authors extracted RNA and reverse transcribed it into cDNA as the sequencing template. Assay: immunoSEQ multiplex PCR; the TCRdb copy retains only in-frame clones and omits some. The table includes 170,000 or so clones, under 60% detected once. The specimen was CD8+ T cells sorted from blood, collected at week 24, from a patient treated with tofacitinib. These receptors were taken from a human donor with alopecia areata.

This clone was seen a single time. The chain uses TRBV5-6 and TRBJ2-3, with no clear D. The CDR3 sequence is 11 residues long. The germline CDR1 and CDR2 sequences are SGHDT and YYEEEE. The germline V and J ends were trimmed by 2 bases and 5 bases, with 3 bases remaining between them. For the CDR3, the DNA is TGTGCCAGCAGCTTAGGAGATACGCAGTATTTT. It encodes CASSLGDTQYF.

Comment on this clone: The sample has other DNA sequences that encode this CDR3 too. This chain links TRBV30 with TRBJ2-2; no reliable D call. V was clipped by 3 bases and J by 5 bases, with 4 bases between them. Per germline, CDR1 GTSNPN and CDR2 SVGIG (reference sequence). The CDR3 has 11 amino acids. The CDR3 region has the DNA TGTGCCTGGAGCGTTACCGGGGAGCTGTTTTTT. Encoded protein: CAWSVTGELFF.

The gene calls are TRBV27 and TRBJ1-5; D call uncertain. In germline, CDR1 is MNHEY, CDR2 SMNVEV (reference sequence). V lost 3 bases and J lost 2, with 5 bases in between. CDR3 length: 13 residues. CDR3: CASSLAGNQPQHF. In nucleotides, the CDR3 is TGTGCCAGCAGTTTGGCCGGCAATCAGCCCCAGCATTTT.

There are a few counts of this clone. The rearrangement joins TRBV27 to TRBJ2-2, with a possible D match to TRBD2 (6 bases). CDR3 length equals 12 residues. Germline V gene data show CDR1 as MNHEY and CDR2 as SMNVEV (reference sequence). V was pared by 6 bases and J by 4 bases, with 6 bases between. This CDR3 reads CASRGGTGELFF. The CDR3 DNA reads TGTGCCAGCAGGGGAGGCACCGGGGAGCTGTTTTTT.

The chain employs TRBV4-1 and TRBJ2-5; D might be TRBD1 or TRBD2, each matching 5 bases. The CDR3 extends over 14 amino acids. Germline V gene data show CDR1 as MGHRA and CDR2 as YSYEKL. The V and J ends lost 1 base and 2 bases respectively, with 8 bases between them. CDR3 amino acids: CASSQVEGQETQYF. The CDR3 DNA is TGCGCCAGCAGCCAAGTTGAGGGGCAAGAGACCCAGTACTTC.

CDR3 residues: CASGTGSNSPLHF. In DNA, the CDR3 is TGTGCATCCGGGACAGGGAGTAATTCACCCCTCCACTTT. V gene TRBV12-5 combines with J gene TRBJ1-6, with 9 bases that match TRBD1. Germline V lookup: CDR1 LGHNT, CDR2 FRNRAP. This CDR3 region has 13 residues.

As to this clone: Compared with germline, one end of the junction differs, possibly owing to a read error. CDR3 sequence: CARRPGLASETQYF. CDR3 in DNA: TGTGCCCGCAGGCCGGGACTAGCGTCAGAGACCCAGTACTTC. The gene calls are TRBV2 and TRBJ2-5; TRBD2 matches at 10 bases. The germline V gene encodes CDR1 SNHLY and CDR2 FYNNEI. This CDR3 is 14 amino acids long.

This clone was observed a few times. This rearrangement joins TRBV29-1 to TRBJ2-3, with D perhaps TRBD1 or TRBD2 (6 bases each). The V end was cut by 4 bases, the J end by 5 bases, with 13 bases between. This CDR3 has 13 amino acids. Germline-derived CDR1 and CDR2 are SQVTM and ANQGSEA. DNA for the CDR3: TGCAGCGTTGGGGGGGCCGGGATAGATACGCAGTATTTT. It encodes CSVGGAGIDTQYF.

The chain couples TRBV29-1 to TRBJ2-7; TRBD1 aligns across 7 bases. V dropped 0 bases and J dropped 13; count of bases not matched to a gene: 12. Germline V gene lookup returns CDR1 SQVTM and CDR2 ANQGSEA. CDR3 length: 13 amino acids. The CDR3 DNA follows: TGCAGCGTTGAAGATGGAGCGCCGGGACAGACCTACTTC. Translating gives CSVEDGAPGQTYF.

The chain has TRBV2 and TRBJ1-6; 9 positions agree with TRBD1. CDR3 size: 15 residues. After removal of 8 bases from V and 9 bases from J, the junction contained 11 bases not matched to a gene. Germline loops: CDR1 SNHLY, CDR2 FYNNEI. The CDR3 region has the DNA TGTGCCAGCGACGAGCCGGGACAGGGCTTTTCACCCCTCCACTTT. It translates to CASDEPGQGFSPLHF. The complete variable domain, with remaining parts taken from reference TRBV2 and TRBJ1-6, reads EPEVTQTPSHQVTQMGQEVILRCVPISNHLYFYWYRQILGQKVEFLVSFYNNEISEKSEIFDDQFSVERPDGSNFTLKIRSTKLEDSAMYFCASDEPGQGFSPLHFGNGTRLTVT.